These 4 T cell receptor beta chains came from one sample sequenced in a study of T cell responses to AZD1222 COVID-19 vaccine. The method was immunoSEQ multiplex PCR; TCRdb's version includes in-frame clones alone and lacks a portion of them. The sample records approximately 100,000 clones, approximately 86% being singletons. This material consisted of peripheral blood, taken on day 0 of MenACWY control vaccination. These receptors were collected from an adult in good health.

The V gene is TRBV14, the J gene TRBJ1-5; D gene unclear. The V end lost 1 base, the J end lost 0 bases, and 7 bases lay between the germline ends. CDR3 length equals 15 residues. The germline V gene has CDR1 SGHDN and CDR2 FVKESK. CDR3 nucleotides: TGTGCCAGCAGCCAAGGCTGGTATAGCAATCAGCCCCAGCATTTT. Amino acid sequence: CASSQGWYSNQPQHF. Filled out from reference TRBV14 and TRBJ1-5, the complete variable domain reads EAGVTQFPSHSVIEKGQTVTLRCDPISGHDNLYWYRRVMGKEIKFLLHFVKESKQDESGMPNNRFLAERTGGTYSTLKVQPAELEDSGVYFCASSQGWYSNQPQHFGDGTRLSIL.

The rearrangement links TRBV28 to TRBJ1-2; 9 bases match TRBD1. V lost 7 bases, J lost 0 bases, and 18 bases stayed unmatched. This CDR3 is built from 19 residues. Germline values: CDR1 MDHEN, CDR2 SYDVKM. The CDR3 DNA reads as TGTGCCAGCACCTTACCGGGGACAGGGATTGGGTTTCCTAACTATGGCTACACCTTC. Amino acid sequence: CASTLPGTGIGFPNYGYTF.

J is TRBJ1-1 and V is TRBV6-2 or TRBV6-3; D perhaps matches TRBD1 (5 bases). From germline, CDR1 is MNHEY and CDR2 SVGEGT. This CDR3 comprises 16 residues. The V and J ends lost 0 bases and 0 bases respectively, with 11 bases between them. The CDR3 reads CASSYSSGTVNTEAFF. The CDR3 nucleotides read TGTGCCAGCAGTTACTCGTCTGGGACGGTGAACACTGAAGCTTTCTTT.

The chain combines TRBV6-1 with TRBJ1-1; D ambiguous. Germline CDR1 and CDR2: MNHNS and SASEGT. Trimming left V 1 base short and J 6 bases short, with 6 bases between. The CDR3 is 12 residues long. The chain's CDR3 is CASSEDSPEAFF. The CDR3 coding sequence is TGTGCCAGCAGTGAAGACAGCCCTGAAGCTTTCTTT.